What follows are 25 T cell receptor beta chains derived from one specimen sequenced in a study of cytomegalovirus exposure and HLA in healthy donors. PCR employed 60 Vbeta and 13 Jbeta primers. Sequencing used immunoSEQ multiplex PCR; TCRdb keeps in-frame clones, though not all of them. This sample's clone table lists fewer than 150,000 clones. Sample: PBMCs. Source of these receptors: a man aged 18 to 29 in good health and CMV-seronegative.

The chain couples TRBV6-1 to TRBJ2-2; TRBD2 is a possible D gene (6 bases). Deletions cut 5 bases from V and 5 bases from J, with 6 bases between. Germline lookup yields CDR1 MNHNS and CDR2 SASEGT. This CDR3 is 12 amino acids long. The CDR3 loop is CASSRETGELFF. The CDR3 DNA follows: TGTGCCAGCAGTCGGGAGACCGGGGAGCTGTTTTTT.

This chain links TRBV6-4 with TRBJ2-3; 7 bases map to TRBD2. The germline V gene has CDR1 MRHNA and CDR2 SNTAGT. V shed 7 bases and J 2 bases; nucleotides not matched to a gene: 9. The CDR3 is 15 amino acids. This CDR3 is CASKRQGLSTDTQYF. DNA of the CDR3: TGTGCCAGCAAGAGGCAGGGACTATCCACAGATACGCAGTATTTT.

On this clone: Within the sample, other DNA sequences also encode this same CDR3. The V call is TRBV7-9, the J call TRBJ2-6, with a possible D match to TRBD2 (6 bases). Germline CDR1 reads SEHNR; CDR2 reads FQNEAQ (reference sequence). Trimming cost V 5 bases and J 2 bases, with 13 bases left between them. CDR3 length: 16 residues. DNA of the CDR3: TGTGCCAGCAGCACCCGGAGGGTGGCTGGGGCCAACGTCCTGACTTTC. Its translation is CASSTRRVAGANVLTF.

The V call is TRBV28, the J call TRBJ2-1; 16 bases agree with TRBD2. The V segment lost 6 bases and the J segment 9 bases; nucleotides outside the gene matches: 23. CDR1 is MDHEN and CDR2 is SYDVKM in the germline V gene. CDR3 length: 21 amino acids. In nucleotides, the CDR3 is TGTGCCAGCAGCTCCGCTCCCGGGACTAGCGGGAGGGGGGGCGCGTATGGTGAGCAGTTCTTC. Translating gives CASSSAPGTSGRGGAYGEQFF. The full variable domain, completed using reference TRBV28 and TRBJ2-1, is DVKVTQSSRYLVKRTGEKVFLECVQDMDHENMFWYRQDPGLGLRLIYFSYDVKMKEKGDIPEGYSVSREKKERFSLILESASTNQTSMYLCASSSAPGTSGRGGAYGEQFFGPGTRLTVL.

The V call is TRBV10-2, the J call TRBJ1-4; D uncertain. V lost 7 bases to trimming and J lost 7 bases, with 7 bases between them. Germline CDR1 reads WSHSY; CDR2 reads SAAADI. The length of the CDR3 is 11 residues. CDR3 bases: TGCGCCAGCATGGGAGTTGAAAAACTGTTTTTT. Amino acids: CASMGVEKLFF.

The chain recombines TRBV18 with TRBJ2-5, with 11 bases fitting TRBD1. Germline V gene sequence: CDR1 KGHSH, CDR2 LQKENI. The CDR3 totals 18 residues. The junction had 13 bases not matched to a gene; V was cut back by 3 bases and J by 4 bases. CDR3 region: CASSPPGTGGEEGETQYF. The CDR3, as DNA: TGTGCCAGCTCACCTCCCGGGACAGGGGGTGAGGAGGGAGAGACCCAGTACTTC.

This chain joins TRBV9 and TRBJ1-6; D gene unclear. Between the trimmed V and J ends, which lost 3 bases and 7 bases, there was a span of 5 bases. This CDR3 contains 12 residues. Germline-derived CDR1 and CDR2 are SGDLS and YYNGEE. CDR3 nucleotide sequence: TGTGCCAGCAGCGCCCTCAATTCACCCCTCCACTTT. Its protein product is CASSALNSPLHF.

V gene TRBV10-3 combines with J gene TRBJ2-7; D unresolved. The CDR3 sequence is 15 residues long. Trimming took off 4 bases at V and 3 bases at J, with 16 bases between the two ends. Germline V CDR1 and CDR2: ENHRY, SYGVKD. DNA for the CDR3: TGTGCCATCAGTGGAGGTTCGGCGGTTGACTACGAGCAGTACTTC. This sequence encodes CAISGGSAVDYEQYF.

J is TRBJ2-1 and V is TRBV6-5; 9 nucleotides line up with TRBD2. Germline CDR1 MNHEY, CDR2 SVGAGI. J lost 7 bases, V lost 4 bases, and 8 bases had no gene match. This CDR3 spans 15 amino acids. CDR3 region: CASSSSGIVGNEQFF. CDR3 nucleotide sequence: TGTGCCAGCAGTTCTAGCGGGATAGTGGGAAATGAGCAGTTCTTC.

This sequence joins TRBV5-1 and TRBJ2-1; 11 positions agree with TRBD1. Germline trimming cut 10 bases from V and 8 bases from J; bases unmatched to any gene: 14. CDR1 and CDR2 from the germline V gene are SGHRS and YFSETQ. The CDR3 runs 15 residues. CDR3 sequence reads: CACEGRTGGLDEQFF. CDR3 bases: TGCGCCTGTGAAGGAAGGACAGGGGGCCTTGATGAGCAGTTCTTC.

The chain combines TRBV6-6 with TRBJ2-5, with TRBD2 matching over 7 bases. Unmatched junction bases numbered 9, after V lost 6 bases and J lost 2 bases. Per germline, CDR1 MNHNY and CDR2 SVGAGI (reference sequence). This CDR3 is 15 amino acids long. CDR3 DNA: TGTGCCAGCAGCCATCAGGGAGGGTCACAAGAGACCCAGTACTTC. Amino acids: CASSHQGGSQETQYF.

V usage is TRBV5-1 and J usage is TRBJ2-7; TRBD1 is a possible D gene (5 bases). This CDR3 spans 16 amino acids. The V end lost 4 bases, the J end lost 5 bases, and 22 bases lay between the germline ends. Germline V gene lookup returns CDR1 SGHRS and CDR2 YFSETQ. This CDR3 reads CASSPPGVREGDEQYF. CDR3 in DNA: TGCGCCAGCAGCCCCCCAGGCGTCCGTGAAGGGGACGAGCAGTACTTC.

The J gene is TRBJ1-2, the V gene TRBV27; D call uncertain. The CDR3 has 14 amino acids. The V end lost 3 bases, the J end lost 8 bases, and 16 bases lay between the germline ends. Germline values: CDR1 MNHEY, CDR2 SMNVEV (reference sequence). CDR3 protein: CASSLRREGEGYTF. CDR3 bases: TGTGCCAGCAGTTTGAGAAGGGAGGGAGAAGGCTACACCTTC.

The chain employs TRBV2 and TRBJ2-2, with 8 bases lining up with TRBD2. V shed 4 bases, J shed 6 bases, and the junction held 7 bases outside the gene matches. There are 15 residues in the CDR3. Germline V gene sequence: CDR1 SNHLY, CDR2 FYNNEI. CDR3 nucleotides: TGTGCCAGCAGTGTGGGGCGGGGGGTTTCCGGGGAGCTGTTTTTT. Translated, it gives CASSVGRGVSGELFF.

The chain links TRBV27 to TRBJ2-7; TRBD2 aligns across 9 bases. The CDR3 loop spans 15 amino acids. The junction had 9 bases not matched to a gene; V was cut back by 4 bases and J by 5 bases. CDR1 and CDR2 from the germline V gene are MNHEY and SMNVEV (reference sequence). In nucleotides, the CDR3 is TGTGCCAGCAGTTCTAGGGCGGGAGGGCACCACGAGCAGTACTTC. Translating gives CASSSRAGGHHEQYF.

This chain links TRBV6-6 with TRBJ1-2, with 7 bases lining up with TRBD1. The CDR3 contains 15 residues. Trimming removed 2 bases from V and 8 bases from J; junction bases left unmatched: 11. Looked up from germline, CDR1 is MNHNY and CDR2 is SVGAGI (reference sequence). This chain's CDR3 is CASSYEQGKRGGYTF. The CDR3 nucleotides read TGTGCCAGCAGTTACGAACAGGGGAAACGCGGGGGCTACACCTTC.

The V and J genes are TRBV5-6 and TRBJ1-2; tentative D call: TRBD1 (5 bases). CDR3 length equals 16 residues. V was pared by 2 bases and J by 6 bases, with 20 bases between. Per the germline V gene, CDR1 is SGHDT and CDR2 is YYEEEE. The CDR3 protein is CASSFLGSSAGHGYTF. CDR3 in DNA: TGTGCCAGCAGCTTTCTAGGGTCCTCAGCGGGGCATGGCTACACCTTC.

The chain has TRBV9 and TRBJ2-4; D unclear. Germline CDR1 is SGDLS and CDR2 is YYNGEE. The CDR3 has 11 amino acids. V dropped 3 bases and J dropped 6 bases, with 4 bases sitting between them. DNA of the CDR3: TGTGCCAGCAGCGATCGAAACATTCAGTACTTC. Amino acids: CASSDRNIQYF.

CDR3 region: CASSYYGQNTEAFF. CDR3 DNA: TGTGCCAGCAGTTACTATGGACAGAACACTGAAGCTTTCTTT. The chain combines TRBV6-6 with TRBJ1-1; possibly TRBD1 for D (5 bases). The CDR3 covers 14 residues. Germline V CDR1 and CDR2: MNHNY, SVGAGI (reference sequence). V was pared by 1 base and J by 1 base, with 7 bases between.

V gene TRBV5-1 combines with J gene TRBJ2-4; TRBD2 matches 9 bases. V lost 4 bases to trimming and J lost 10 bases; unmatched junction nucleotides: 6. Germline V lookup: CDR1 SGHRS, CDR2 YFSETQ. The CDR3 extends over 13 amino acids. The CDR3 sequence is CASSPRGGGIQYF. The CDR3 bases are TGCGCCAGCAGCCCCCGCGGGGGGGGTATTCAGTACTTC.

The CDR3 here is CASSWTGEAEAFF. CDR3 nucleotides: TGCGCCAGCAGCTGGACAGGAGAGGCTGAAGCTTTCTTT. V gene TRBV5-1 combines with J gene TRBJ1-1; 7 nucleotides align to TRBD1. The CDR3 sequence is 13 residues long. V dropped 3 bases and J dropped 6; count of bases not matched to a gene: 5. Germline values: CDR1 SGHRS, CDR2 YFSETQ.

The chain's CDR3 is CASSYGDGASHPQHF. The CDR3 nucleotides read TGTGCCAGCAGTTACGGGGATGGGGCTTCTCACCCCCAGCATTTT. The chain is built from TRBV6-5 and TRBJ1-5; tentative D call: TRBD1 (5 bases). The germline CDR1 and CDR2 sequences are MNHEY and SVGAGI. This CDR3 comprises 15 residues. V lost 2 bases, J lost 10 bases, and 18 bases lay in between.

The CDR3 reads CATRSEATEAFF. The DNA of the CDR3 is TGTGCCACCAGAAGTGAGGCCACTGAAGCTTTCTTT. V usage is TRBV10-3 and J usage is TRBJ1-1; D is unclear. Germline V gives CDR1 ENHRY, CDR2 SYGVKD. This CDR3 comprises 12 residues. V gave up 10 bases and J gave up 4 bases, with 13 bases separating them.

J is TRBJ2-2 and V is TRBV9; 7 bases agree with TRBD2. V lost 1 base, J lost 6 bases, and 9 bases stayed unmatched. CDR3 length: 16 amino acids. Germline V lookup: CDR1 SGDLS, CDR2 YYNGEE. CDR3 region: CASSVTSGGFSGELFF. In DNA, the CDR3 is TGTGCCAGCAGCGTAACTTCGGGGGGATTCTCCGGGGAGCTGTTTTTT. Combining the CDR3 with reference TRBV9 and TRBJ2-2 gives the whole variable domain DSGVTQTPKHLITATGQRVTLRCSPRSGDLSVYWYQQSLDQGLQFLIQYYNGEERAKGNILERFSAQQFPDLHSELNLSSLELGDSALYFCASSVTSGGFSGELFFGEGSRLTVL.

J is TRBJ2-2 and V is TRBV7-6; D ambiguous. This CDR3 has 12 residues. Per germline, CDR1 SGHVS and CDR2 FNYEAQ. V lost 2 bases and J lost 6, with 4 bases in between. CDR3 nucleotide sequence: TGTGCCAGCAGCTTATCCGCCGGGGAGCTGTTTTTT. The encoded protein is CASSLSAGELFF. The whole variable domain, filled in from reference TRBV7-6 and TRBJ2-2, reads GAGVSQSPRYKVTKRGQDVALRCDPISGHVSLYWYRQALGQGPEFLTYFNYEAQQDKSGLPNDRFSAERPEGSISTLTIQRTEQRDSAMYRCASSLSAGELFFGEGSRLTVL.